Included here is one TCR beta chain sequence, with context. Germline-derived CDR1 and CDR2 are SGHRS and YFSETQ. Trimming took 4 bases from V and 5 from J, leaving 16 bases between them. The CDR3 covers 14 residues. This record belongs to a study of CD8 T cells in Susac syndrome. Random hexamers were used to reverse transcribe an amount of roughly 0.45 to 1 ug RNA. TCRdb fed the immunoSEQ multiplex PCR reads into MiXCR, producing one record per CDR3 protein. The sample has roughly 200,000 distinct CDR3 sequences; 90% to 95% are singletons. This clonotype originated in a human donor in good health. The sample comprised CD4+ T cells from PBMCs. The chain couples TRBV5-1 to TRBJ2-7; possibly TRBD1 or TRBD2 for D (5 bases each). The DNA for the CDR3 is TGCGCCAGCAGCGAGGGTTGGCAGGGAAACGAGCAGTACTTC. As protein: CASSEGWQGNEQYF.